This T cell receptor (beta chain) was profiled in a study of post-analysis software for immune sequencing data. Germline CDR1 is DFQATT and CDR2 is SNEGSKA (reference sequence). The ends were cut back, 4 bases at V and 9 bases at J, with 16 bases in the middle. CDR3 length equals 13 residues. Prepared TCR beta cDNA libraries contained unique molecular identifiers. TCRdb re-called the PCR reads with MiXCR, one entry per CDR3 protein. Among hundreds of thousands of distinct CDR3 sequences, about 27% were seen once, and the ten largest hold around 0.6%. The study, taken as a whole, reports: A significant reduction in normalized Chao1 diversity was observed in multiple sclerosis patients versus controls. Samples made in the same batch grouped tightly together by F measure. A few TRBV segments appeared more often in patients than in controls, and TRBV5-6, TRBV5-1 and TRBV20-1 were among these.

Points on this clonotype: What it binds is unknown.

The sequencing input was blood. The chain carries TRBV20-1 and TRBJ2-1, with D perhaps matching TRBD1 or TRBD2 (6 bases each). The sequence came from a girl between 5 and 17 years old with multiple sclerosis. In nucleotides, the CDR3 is TGCAGTGCTAATTTTCGGGGGCAGGGTGAGCAGTTCTTC. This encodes CSANFRGQGEQFF.